These 10 T cell receptor beta chains originate from one sample sequenced in a study of T cell responses to AZD1222 COVID-19 vaccine. Generated by immunoSEQ multiplex PCR, the TCRdb table keeps only in-frame clones and is missing some. This table has tens of thousands of clones, 78% appearing once. Sequencing was performed on peripheral blood, taken on day 0 of AZD1222 vaccination. The receptors come from an adult in good health.

The J gene is TRBJ2-1, the V gene TRBV11-2; the D gene is possibly TRBD2 (5 bases). Germline CDR1 reads SGHAT; CDR2 reads FQNNGV. The V and J ends lost 6 bases and 7 bases respectively, with 10 bases between them. The CDR3 runs to 12 residues. In DNA form, the CDR3 reads TGTGCCAGCAGTTCTACGGGGAATGAGCAGTTCTTC. It is translated as CASSSTGNEQFF.

The rearrangement links TRBV5-1 to TRBJ2-3; 13 bases match TRBD2. Germline V CDR1 and CDR2: SGHRS, YFSETQ. The CDR3 has 16 amino acids. Trimming took 7 bases from V and 4 from J; bases not matched to a gene: 9. The CDR3 is CASGRTSGSPPDTQYF. The CDR3 nucleotides are TGCGCCAGCGGACGGACTAGCGGGAGCCCCCCAGATACGCAGTATTTT.

The chain couples TRBV29-1 to TRBJ1-1, with TRBD1 identical over 11 bases. Trimming removed 0 bases from V and 4 bases from J; junction bases left unmatched: 1. The CDR3 is made up of 14 amino acids. Germline values: CDR1 SQVTM, CDR2 ANQGSEA. The CDR3 is CSVEEGQGATEAFF. In DNA, the CDR3 is TGCAGCGTTGAAGAAGGACAGGGGGCCACTGAAGCTTTCTTT.

The chain employs TRBV20-1 and TRBJ1-2; D is perhaps TRBD1 (6 bases). CDR1 is DFQATT and CDR2 is SNEGSKA in the germline V gene (reference sequence). The CDR3 is made up of 10 amino acids. Trimming left V 5 bases short and J 8 bases short, with 9 bases between. The CDR3: CSAGGQGYTF. CDR3 nucleotides: TGCAGTGCTGGGGGACAAGGCTACACCTTC.

The chain recombines TRBV11-3 with TRBJ1-1, with 10 bases aligning to TRBD1. Germline V gene lookup returns CDR1 SGHNT and CDR2 YENEEA. J lost 11 bases, V lost 6 bases, and 12 bases had no gene match. This CDR3 comprises 14 residues. The CDR3 reads CASSSTGGRGKAFF. DNA of the CDR3: TGTGCCAGCAGTTCGACAGGGGGCAGGGGAAAGGCTTTCTTT.

The chain joins TRBV7-2 to TRBJ2-1; TRBD1 agrees at 7 bases. The trim removed 1 base at V and 8 bases at J, leaving 2 bases unmatched. Looked up from germline, CDR1 is SGHTA and CDR2 is FQGNSA. The CDR3 runs 13 residues. CDR3: CASSLGQGDEQFF. The DNA of the CDR3 is TGTGCCAGCAGCTTAGGACAGGGTGATGAGCAGTTCTTC.

CDR3 region: CASSLHSQRDVADTQYF. In DNA form, the CDR3 reads TGTGCCAGCAGCTTACATTCCCAGCGGGATGTCGCAGATACGCAGTATTTT. The chain links TRBV7-9 to TRBJ2-3, with TRBD2 matching 7 bases. Trimming at V came to 2 bases and at J to 4 bases, leaving 12 bases not matched to a gene. Germline assignment: CDR1 SEHNR and CDR2 FQNEAQ (reference sequence). There are 17 residues in the CDR3.

The CDR3 nucleotides read TGTGCCAGCAGTCCAACACGGGACGGTAACTATGGCTACACCTTC. Its translation: CASSPTRDGNYGYTF. This chain links TRBV5-5 with TRBJ1-2; TRBD1 might be the D (5 bases). Trimming took off 5 bases at V and 1 base at J, with 15 bases between the two ends. The CDR3 totals 15 residues. Germline V gene lookup returns CDR1 SGHKS and CDR2 YYEKEE (reference sequence).

V usage is TRBV11-2 and J usage is TRBJ1-3, with D uncertain. The V end was cut by 5 bases, the J end by 0 bases, with 8 bases between. This CDR3 is built from 14 residues. Germline values: CDR1 SGHAT, CDR2 FQNNGV. This CDR3 reads CASSTWFSGNTIYF. CDR3 nucleotide sequence: TGTGCCAGCAGCACGTGGTTCTCTGGAAACACCATATATTTT.

The chain joins TRBV29-1 to TRBJ1-1, with 11 bases aligning to TRBD1. V was pared by 6 bases and J by 5 bases, with 5 bases of the junction left unmatched. The CDR3 is 13 residues long. Germline V lookup: CDR1 SQVTM, CDR2 ANQGSEA. CDR3 DNA: TGCAGCGTAAGGGGGACAGGGGGTACTGAAGCTTTCTTT. This sequence encodes CSVRGTGGTEAFF. The full variable domain, rest sourced from reference TRBV29-1 and TRBJ1-1, is SAVISQKPSRDICQRGTSLTIQCQVDSQVTMMFWYRQQPGQSLTLIATANQGSEATYESGFVIDKFPISRPNLTFSTLTVSNMSPEDSSIYLCSVRGTGGTEAFFGQGTRLTVV.